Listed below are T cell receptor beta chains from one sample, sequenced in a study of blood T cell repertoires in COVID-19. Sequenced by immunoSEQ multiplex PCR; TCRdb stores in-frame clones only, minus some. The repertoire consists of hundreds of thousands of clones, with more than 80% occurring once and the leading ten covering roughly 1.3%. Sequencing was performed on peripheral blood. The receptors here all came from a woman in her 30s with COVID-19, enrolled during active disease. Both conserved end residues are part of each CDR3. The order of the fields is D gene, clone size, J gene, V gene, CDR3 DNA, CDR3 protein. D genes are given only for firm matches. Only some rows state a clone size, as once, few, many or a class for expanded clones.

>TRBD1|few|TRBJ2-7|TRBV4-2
TGTGCCAGCAGCCAAGAACAGGGGGAGCGCGAGCAGTACTTC
CASSQEQGEREQYF
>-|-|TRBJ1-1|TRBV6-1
TGTGCCAGCAGTGAACATACCGGGACTGACGGTGAAGCTTTCTTT
CASSEHTGTDGEAFF
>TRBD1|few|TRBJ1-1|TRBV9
TGTGCCAGCAGCCCTTACAGGGGGATGAACACTGAAGCTTTCTTT
CASSPYRGMNTEAFF
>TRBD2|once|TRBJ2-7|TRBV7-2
TGTGCCAGCGGCCGGGCGGGGGAGTACGAGCAGTACTTC
CASGRAGEYEQYF
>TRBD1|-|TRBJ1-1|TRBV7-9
TGTGCCAGCAGCTTTACGACAGGGGGCGTATCTGAAGCTTTCTTT
CASSFTTGGVSEAFF
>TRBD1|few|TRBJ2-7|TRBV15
TGTGCCACCAGCAGAGGAACGGGACAGGGACCTAACGAGCAGTACTTC
CATSRGTGQGPNEQYF
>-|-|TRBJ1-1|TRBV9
TGTGCCAGCAGCGTAGACGGAGTCGTGAACACTGAAGCTTTCTTT
CASSVDGVVNTEAFF
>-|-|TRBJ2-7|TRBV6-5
TGTGCCAGCAGTTACGGGCAGGGCTATGACGAGCAGTACTTC
CASSYGQGYDEQYF
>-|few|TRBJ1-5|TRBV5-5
TGTGCCAGCAGCTTGGTCGGGGGCAATCAGCCCCAGCATTTT
CASSLVGGNQPQHF
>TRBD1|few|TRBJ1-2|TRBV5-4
TGTGCCAGCAGCAGGACAGGGGAAAACTATGGCTACACCTTC
CASSRTGENYGYTF
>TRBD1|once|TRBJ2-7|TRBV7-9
TGTGCCAGCAGCACTTCAGGGGGCGATGGGTACTTC
CASSTSGGDGYF
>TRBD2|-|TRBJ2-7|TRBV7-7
TGTGCCAGCAGCTCCCCGGGACTATCCTACTACGAGCAGTACTTC
CASSSPGLSYYEQYF
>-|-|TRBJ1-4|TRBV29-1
TGCAGCGTTGTCCGCAGTGAAAAACTGTTTTTT
CSVVRSEKLFF
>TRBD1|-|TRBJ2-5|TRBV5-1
TGCGCCAGCAGCTTGGGGGACAGCCCACAAGAGACCCAGTACTTC
CASSLGDSPQETQYF
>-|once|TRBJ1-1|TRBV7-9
TGTGCCAGCAGCTTATACCAGGGCACTGAAGCTTTCTTT
CASSLYQGTEAFF
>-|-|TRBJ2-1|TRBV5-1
TGCGCCAGCAGCTTGGAGGGAACAGGAAACAATGAGCAGTTCTTC
CASSLEGTGNNEQFF
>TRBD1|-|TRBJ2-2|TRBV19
TGTGCCAGTAGTCCAGGGACAGGGGGCATAGCCGGGGAGCTGTTTTTT
CASSPGTGGIAGELFF
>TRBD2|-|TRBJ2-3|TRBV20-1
TGCAGTGCTGCGGGGGCAGATACGCAGTATTTT
CSAAGADTQYF
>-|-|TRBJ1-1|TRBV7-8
TGTGCCAGCAGGAGGGCCCGGACCCCGAACACTGAAGCTTTCTTT
CASRRARTPNTEAFF
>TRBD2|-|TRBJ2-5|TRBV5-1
TGCGCCAGCAGTTTCGGACTAGAACTAGAGACCCAGTACTTC
CASSFGLELETQYF
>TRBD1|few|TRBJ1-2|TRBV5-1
TGCGCCAGCAGCTTTGGACAGGGCAACTATGGCTACACCTTC
CASSFGQGNYGYTF
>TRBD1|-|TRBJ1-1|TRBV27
TGTGCCAGCAAGATCTGGGACAGGGGGCGAACTGAAGCTTTCTTT
CASKIWDRGRTEAFF
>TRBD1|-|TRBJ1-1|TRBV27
TGTGCCAGCAGTTGCGATCCGGGACAGGGCTGCACTGAAGCTTTCTTT
CASSCDPGQGCTEAFF
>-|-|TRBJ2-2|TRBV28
TGTGCCAGCAGTTCGGCTAGCGCCGCGAACACCGGGGAGCTGTTTTTT
CASSSASAANTGELFF
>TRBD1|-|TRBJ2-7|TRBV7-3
TGTGCCAGCAGCCCACCAGGGGGCGAAGGTAACGAGCAGTACTTC
CASSPPGGEGNEQYF
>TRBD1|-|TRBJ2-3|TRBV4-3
TGCGCCAGCAGCCAGGGACAGGGCCTCACAGATACGCAGTATTTT
CASSQGQGLTDTQYF
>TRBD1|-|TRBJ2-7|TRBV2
TGTGCCAGCAGTATCGGGACAGGTCTCTACGAGCAGTACTTC
CASSIGTGLYEQYF
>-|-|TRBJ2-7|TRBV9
TGTGCCAGCAGCCCGAGGCCCTACGAGCAGTACTTC
CASSPRPYEQYF
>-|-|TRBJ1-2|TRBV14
TGTGCCAGCAGCCCCGGTGCAGGGTTATACTATGGCTACACCTTC
CASSPGAGLYYGYTF
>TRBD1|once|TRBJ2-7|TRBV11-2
TGTGCCAGCAGCTTAGTTGGGCCAGGACAGGGGCCCTCCTACGAGCAGTACTTC
CASSLVGPGQGPSYEQYF
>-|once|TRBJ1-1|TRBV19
TGTGCCAGTAGTATAGTACCGGGAAACACTGAAGCTTTCTTT
CASSIVPGNTEAFF
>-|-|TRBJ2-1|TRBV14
TGTGCCAGCAGCCAAGATTTGTATAGTGAGCAGTTCTTC
CASSQDLYSEQFF
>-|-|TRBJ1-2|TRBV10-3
TGTGCCATCAGTGAACCGGGACAAATCTATGGCTACACCTTC
CAISEPGQIYGYTF
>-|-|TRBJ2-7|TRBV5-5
TGTGCCAGCAGCTTGAGCTTGACCTACGAGCAGTACTTC
CASSLSLTYEQYF
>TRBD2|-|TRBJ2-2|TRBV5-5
TGTGCCAGCAGCATGACTAGCGGGTCTACCACCGGGGAGCTGTTTTTT
CASSMTSGSTTGELFF
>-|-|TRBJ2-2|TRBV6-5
TGTGCCAGCACAGGGTCGCGGGGGGAGCTGTTTTTT
CASTGSRGELFF
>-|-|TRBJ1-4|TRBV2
TGTGCCAGCAGCTACCGTACTTCGGGGGAAAAACTGTTTTTT
CASSYRTSGEKLFF
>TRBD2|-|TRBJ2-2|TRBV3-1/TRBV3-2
TGTGCCAGCAGCTCCGTGCCGGGAGGGACCACCGGGGAGCTGTTTTTT
CASSSVPGGTTGELFF
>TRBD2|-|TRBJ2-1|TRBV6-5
TGTGCCAGCAGACCTAGCGGAACCTACAATGAGCAGTTCTTC
CASRPSGTYNEQFF
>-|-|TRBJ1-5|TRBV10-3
TGTGCCATCAGTGCAGGGGAGTGGGGCAATCAGCCCCAGCATTTT
CAISAGEWGNQPQHF
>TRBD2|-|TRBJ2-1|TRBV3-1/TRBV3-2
TGTGCCAGCAGCCTGGGACTAGCGGGAGCCAATGAGCAGTTCTTC
CASSLGLAGANEQFF
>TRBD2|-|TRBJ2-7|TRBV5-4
TGTGCCAGCAGCCGGGGACTAGCGGGGAGGGGCTACGAGCAGTACTTC
CASSRGLAGRGYEQYF
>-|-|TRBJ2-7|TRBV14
TGTGCCAGCAGCAATTGGACACATTACGAGCAGTACTTC
CASSNWTHYEQYF
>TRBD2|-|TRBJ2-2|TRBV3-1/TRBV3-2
TGTGCCAGCAGCACTCCTAGCGGGAGGGCCGAGTACACCGGGGAGCTGTTTTTT
CASSTPSGRAEYTGELFF